The next 18 T cell receptor beta chains were all read from a single sample in a study of blood T cell repertoires in COVID-19. Sequencing was performed with immunoSEQ multiplex PCR; in TCRdb, only in-frame clones are kept and a portion is missing. Altogether around 170,000 clones are present, about 80% being singletons, with the ten largest covering 1.5%. Sequencing was carried out using peripheral blood. The receptors were gathered from a human donor in a cohort sampled during active COVID-19.

This clone was observed a single time. The chain couples TRBV3-1 (or the pseudogene TRBV3-2) to TRBJ1-5; the D is unclear. Germline V gene data show CDR1 as LGHDT and CDR2 as YNNKEL (reference sequence). The V gene lost 4 bases and the J gene lost 3 bases, with 13 bases spanning the gap. The CDR3 is 15 residues long. CDR3 nucleotide sequence: TGTGCCAGCAGCCCCCGGGATTCCGACAATCAGCCCCAGCATTTT. Residues: CASSPRDSDNQPQHF.

J is TRBJ2-7 and V is TRBV25-1; 9 bases are a match to TRBD2. The CDR3 covers 14 residues. V shed 5 bases, J shed 2 bases, and the junction held 4 bases outside the gene matches. CDR1 is MGHDK, CDR2 SYGVNS, per germline. CDR3 region: CASSTREGPYEQYF. As DNA, the CDR3 is TGTGCCAGCAGTACGCGGGAGGGGCCCTACGAGCAGTACTTC.

In DNA form, the CDR3 reads TGTGCCAGCAGCTTCCGGGACAGGGGTACCTACGAGCAGTACTTC. Translated: CASSFRDRGTYEQYF. This rearrangement joins TRBV9 to TRBJ2-7, with 10 bases lining up with TRBD1. With 4 bases clipped from V and 2 bases from J, the junction kept 6 bases outside the gene matches. Germline CDR1 reads SGDLS; CDR2 reads YYNGEE. The CDR3 is made up of 15 amino acids.

The gene calls are TRBV3-1 (or the pseudogene TRBV3-2) and TRBJ1-5; D ambiguous. The V end lost 0 bases, the J end lost 6 bases, and 6 bases lay between the germline ends. The CDR3 loop spans 13 amino acids. The germline V gene encodes CDR1 LGHDT and CDR2 YNNKEL (reference sequence). The CDR3 spells CASSQDRSQPQHF. The CDR3 coding sequence is TGTGCCAGCAGCCAAGACCGGAGTCAGCCCCAGCATTTT.

The chain is built from TRBV11-2 and TRBJ2-5; weak D call: TRBD2 (6 bases). The germline V gene has CDR1 SGHAT and CDR2 FQNNGV. V lost 1 base and J lost 2, with 11 bases in between. CDR3 length equals 15 residues. The CDR3 protein is CASSLAGGAQETQYF. CDR3 sequence (DNA): TGTGCCAGCAGCTTAGCGGGCGGGGCGCAAGAGACCCAGTACTTC.

This clone was observed a few times. This chain uses TRBV19 with TRBJ1-1; D is ambiguous. This CDR3 region has 15 residues. Trimming removed 2 bases at V and 1 base at J, with 11 bases between. The germline V gene has CDR1 LNHDA and CDR2 SQIVND (reference sequence). CDR3 sequence: CASSIWNSPNTEAFF. CDR3 nucleotide sequence: TGTGCCAGTAGTATATGGAACAGCCCGAACACTGAAGCTTTCTTT.

This chain joins TRBV10-3 and TRBJ1-5, with 12 positions matching TRBD1. Germline loops: CDR1 ENHRY, CDR2 SYGVKD. With 3 bases clipped from V and 6 bases from J, the junction kept 6 bases outside the gene matches. The CDR3 runs 16 residues. The CDR3 nucleotides are TGTGCCATCAGTGACCGGGACAGGGGGCTCGCTCAGCCCCAGCATTTT. This codes for CAISDRDRGLAQPQHF.

The chain employs TRBV3-1 (or the pseudogene TRBV3-2) and TRBJ2-7; possibly TRBD2 for D (7 bases). V lost 0 bases and J lost 2, with 14 bases in between. This CDR3 has 16 residues. The germline V gene has CDR1 LGHDT and CDR2 YNNKEL (reference sequence). CDR3 DNA: TGTGCCAGCAGCCAAGATAGGGGGAGGGGACCCTACGAGCAGTACTTC. It codes for CASSQDRGRGPYEQYF.

The chain is built from TRBV7-6 and TRBJ1-5; the match to TRBD1 covers 11 bases. J gave up 5 bases and V 4 bases, and 10 bases lay outside the gene matches. CDR3 length: 17 residues. CDR1 is SGHVS, CDR2 FNYEAQ, per germline. CDR3: CASSSGPGQGVDQPQHF. CDR3 nucleotides: TGTGCCAGCAGCTCCGGTCCGGGACAGGGGGTGGATCAGCCCCAGCATTTT.

The chain employs TRBV5-6 and TRBJ2-6; D is unclear. V was trimmed by 2 bases and J by 0 bases, leaving 6 bases between them. Germline-derived CDR1 and CDR2 are SGHDT and YYEEEE. The CDR3 runs to 15 residues. The CDR3 sequence is CASSFVYSGANVLTF. CDR3 nucleotide sequence: TGTGCCAGCAGCTTTGTCTACTCTGGGGCCAACGTCCTGACTTTC.

This rearrangement joins TRBV5-4 to TRBJ1-6; D remains unclear. V was clipped by 3 bases and J by 0 bases, with 13 bases between them. In germline, CDR1 is SGHNT, CDR2 YYREEE (reference sequence). This CDR3 spans 17 amino acids. The CDR3 DNA follows: TGTGCCAGCAGCTGGAGGACTACTAGCTCCTATAATTCACCCCTCCACTTT. It translates to CASSWRTTSSYNSPLHF.

For the CDR3, the DNA is TGCGCCAGCAGCCAAATCGGGGATGGACAGCCCCAGCATTTT. As protein: CASSQIGDGQPQHF. This sequence joins TRBV4-1 and TRBJ1-5; D gene unclear. The V end lost 2 bases, the J end lost 7 bases, and 12 bases lay between the germline ends. The CDR3 consists of 14 residues. The germline CDR1 and CDR2 sequences are MGHRA and YSYEKL.

CDR3 bases: TGCGCCAGCAGCCAGGAGCCGGGACAGGGGAACTATGGCTACACCTTC. As protein: CASSQEPGQGNYGYTF. The chain has TRBV4-3 and TRBJ1-2; TRBD1 matches at 10 bases. CDR1 LGHNA and CDR2 YSLEER come from the germline V gene. The trim removed 3 bases at V and 2 bases at J, leaving 6 bases unmatched. The CDR3 has 16 residues.

This chain links TRBV4-1 with TRBJ2-2; the D gene is possibly TRBD2 (6 bases). The CDR3 contains 15 residues. In germline, CDR1 is MGHRA, CDR2 YSYEKL. Trimming pared 1 base from V and 7 bases from J, leaving 13 bases between. This chain's CDR3 is CASSQVDTGSGELFF. In nucleotides, the CDR3 is TGCGCCAGCAGCCAAGTGGACACCGGGAGCGGGGAGCTGTTTTTT.

This CDR3 is CASSLSGRSYEQYF. In DNA form, the CDR3 reads TGTGCCAGCAGCCTTAGCGGGAGGTCCTACGAGCAGTACTTC. The chain combines TRBV7-9 with TRBJ2-7; 10 bases match TRBD2. Germline V gene data show CDR1 as SEHNR and CDR2 as FQNEAQ (reference sequence). V lost 5 bases and J lost 1; bases outside the gene matches: 2. This CDR3 is 14 amino acids long.

The rearrangement uses TRBV28 and TRBJ2-1; TRBD2 is a possible D gene (6 bases). Trimming took 2 bases from V and 4 from J, leaving 9 bases between them. The CDR3 loop spans 14 amino acids. Looked up from germline, CDR1 is MDHEN and CDR2 is SYDVKM. In DNA form, the CDR3 reads TGTGCCAGCAGTTTAGGAGGGACTTACAATGAGCAGTTCTTC. As protein: CASSLGGTYNEQFF.

The chain combines TRBV19 with TRBJ1-5, with D tentatively TRBD1 (5 bases). Trimming took 3 bases from V and 6 from J, leaving 18 bases between them. Germline assignment: CDR1 LNHDA and CDR2 SQIVND (reference sequence). The CDR3 runs to 16 residues. In DNA form, the CDR3 reads TGTGCCAGTAGTATTCGACCGGGGGGAATCACTCAGCCCCAGCATTTT. Translating it yields CASSIRPGGITQPQHF.

This clone was observed many times. The chain employs TRBV2 and TRBJ1-5; D not resolved. The CDR3 consists of 15 residues. V was shortened by 5 bases and J by 0 bases, with 11 bases between the two germline ends. Germline assignment: CDR1 SNHLY and CDR2 FYNNEI. The CDR3 DNA reads as TGTGCCAGCAGTAGAGCGGAGAATAGCAATCAGCCCCAGCATTTT. As protein: CASSRAENSNQPQHF.